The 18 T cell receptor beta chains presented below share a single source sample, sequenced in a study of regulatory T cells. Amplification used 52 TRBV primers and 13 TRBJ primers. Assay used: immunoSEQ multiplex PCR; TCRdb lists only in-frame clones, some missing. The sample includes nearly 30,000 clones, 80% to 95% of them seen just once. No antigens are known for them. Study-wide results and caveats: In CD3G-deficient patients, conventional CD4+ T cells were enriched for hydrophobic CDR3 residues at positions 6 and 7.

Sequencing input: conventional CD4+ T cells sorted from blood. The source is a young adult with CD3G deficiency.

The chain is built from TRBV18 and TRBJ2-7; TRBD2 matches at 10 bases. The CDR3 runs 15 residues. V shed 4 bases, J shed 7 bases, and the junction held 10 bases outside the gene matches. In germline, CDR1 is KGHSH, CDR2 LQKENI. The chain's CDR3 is CASSRPYSGRGEQYF. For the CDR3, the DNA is TGTGCCAGCTCACGCCCATACAGCGGGAGGGGTGAGCAGTACTTC.

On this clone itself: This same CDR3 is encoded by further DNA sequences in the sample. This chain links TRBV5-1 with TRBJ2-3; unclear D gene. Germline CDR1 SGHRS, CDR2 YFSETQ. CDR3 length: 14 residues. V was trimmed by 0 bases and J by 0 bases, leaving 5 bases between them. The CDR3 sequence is CASSLGGSTDTQYF. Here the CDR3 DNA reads TGCGCCAGCAGCTTGGGGGGAAGCACAGATACGCAGTATTTT.

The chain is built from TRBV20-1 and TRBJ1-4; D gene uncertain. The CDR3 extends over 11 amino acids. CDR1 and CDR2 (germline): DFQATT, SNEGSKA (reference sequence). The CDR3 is CGQGLDEKLFF. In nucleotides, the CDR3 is TGCGGTCAAGGCCTGGATGAAAAACTGTTTTTT.

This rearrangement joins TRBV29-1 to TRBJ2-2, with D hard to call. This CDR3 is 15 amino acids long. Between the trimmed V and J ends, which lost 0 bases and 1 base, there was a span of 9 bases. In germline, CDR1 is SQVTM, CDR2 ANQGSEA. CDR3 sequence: CSVEDGRWNTGELFF. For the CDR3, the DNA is TGCAGCGTTGAAGATGGAAGATGGAACACCGGGGAGCTGTTTTTT.

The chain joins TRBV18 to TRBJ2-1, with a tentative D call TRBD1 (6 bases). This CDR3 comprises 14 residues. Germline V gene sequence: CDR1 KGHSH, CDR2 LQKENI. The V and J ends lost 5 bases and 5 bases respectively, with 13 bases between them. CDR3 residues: CASSARDTNNEQFF. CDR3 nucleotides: TGTGCCAGCTCAGCACGGGACACCAACAATGAGCAGTTCTTC.

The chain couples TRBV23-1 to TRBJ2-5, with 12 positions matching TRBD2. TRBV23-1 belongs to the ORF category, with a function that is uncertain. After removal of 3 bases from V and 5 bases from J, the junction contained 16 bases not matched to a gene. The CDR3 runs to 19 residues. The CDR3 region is CASSHHLDPSGRAGETQYF. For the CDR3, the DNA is TGCGCCAGCAGTCATCACTTAGATCCTAGCGGGAGGGCCGGGGAGACCCAGTACTTC.

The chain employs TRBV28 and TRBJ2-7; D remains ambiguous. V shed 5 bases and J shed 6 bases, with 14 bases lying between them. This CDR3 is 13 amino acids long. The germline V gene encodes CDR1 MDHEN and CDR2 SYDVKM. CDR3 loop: CASSRPRRGEQYF. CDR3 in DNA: TGTGCCAGCAGTCGCCCCAGGCGTGGCGAGCAGTACTTC.

CDR3 coding DNA: TGTGCCAGTAGTATGGGGCAGGGGTTAGGATCACCCCTCCACTTT. This gives the protein CASSMGQGLGSPLHF. The genes are TRBV19 and TRBJ1-6; D possibly corresponds to TRBD1 (6 bases). V dropped 3 bases and J dropped 10 bases, with 16 bases sitting between them. CDR1 and CDR2 from the germline V gene are LNHDA and SQIVND (reference sequence). This CDR3 comprises 15 residues.

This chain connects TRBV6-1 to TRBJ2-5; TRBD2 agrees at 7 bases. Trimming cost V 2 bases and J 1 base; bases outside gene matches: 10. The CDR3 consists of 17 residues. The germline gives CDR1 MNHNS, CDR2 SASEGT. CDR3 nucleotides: TGTGCCAGCAGTGAATGGGGGGGTGGGGCCGGCCAAGAGACCCAGTACTTC. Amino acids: CASSEWGGGAGQETQYF.

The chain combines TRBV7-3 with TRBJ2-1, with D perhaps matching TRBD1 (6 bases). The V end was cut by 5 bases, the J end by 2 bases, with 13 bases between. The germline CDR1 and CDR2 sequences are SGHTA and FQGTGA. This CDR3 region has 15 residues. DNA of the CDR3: TGTGCCAGCAGCCTCCAGGGGAAAGCCTACAATGAGCAGTTCTTC. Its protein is CASSLQGKAYNEQFF.

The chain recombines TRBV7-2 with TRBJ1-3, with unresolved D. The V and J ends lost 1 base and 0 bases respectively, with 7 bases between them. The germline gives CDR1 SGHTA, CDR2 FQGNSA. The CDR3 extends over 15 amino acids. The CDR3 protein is CASSLGGNSGNTIYF. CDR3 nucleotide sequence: TGTGCCAGCAGCTTAGGGGGAAACTCTGGAAACACCATATATTTT.

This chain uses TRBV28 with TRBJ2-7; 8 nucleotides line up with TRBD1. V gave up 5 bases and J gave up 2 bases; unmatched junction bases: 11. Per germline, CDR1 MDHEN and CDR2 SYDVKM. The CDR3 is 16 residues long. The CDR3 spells CASSGQTGGRPYEQYF. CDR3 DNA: TGTGCCAGCAGTGGCCAAACAGGGGGGCGGCCCTACGAGCAGTACTTC.

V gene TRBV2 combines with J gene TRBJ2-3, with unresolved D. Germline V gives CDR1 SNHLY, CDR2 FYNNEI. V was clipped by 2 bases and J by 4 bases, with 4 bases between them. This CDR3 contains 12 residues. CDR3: CASSEPPDTQYF. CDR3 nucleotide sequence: TGTGCCAGCAGTGAACCGCCAGATACGCAGTATTTT.

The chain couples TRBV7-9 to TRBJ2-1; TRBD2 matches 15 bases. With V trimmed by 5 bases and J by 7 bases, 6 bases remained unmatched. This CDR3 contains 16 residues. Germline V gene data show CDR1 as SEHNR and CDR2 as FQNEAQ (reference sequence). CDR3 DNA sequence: TGTGCCAGCAGCCACGGGACTAGCGGGAGGAGGAATGAGCAGTTCTTC. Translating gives CASSHGTSGRRNEQFF.

CDR3 residues: CASSHGRNNEQFF. CDR3 in DNA: TGTGCCAGCAGCCATGGCCGAAACAATGAGCAGTTCTTC. This chain joins TRBV14 and TRBJ2-1; no clear D gene. Germline V CDR1 and CDR2: SGHDN, FVKESK. V was trimmed by 3 bases and J by 5 bases, leaving 8 bases between them. CDR3 length: 13 residues.

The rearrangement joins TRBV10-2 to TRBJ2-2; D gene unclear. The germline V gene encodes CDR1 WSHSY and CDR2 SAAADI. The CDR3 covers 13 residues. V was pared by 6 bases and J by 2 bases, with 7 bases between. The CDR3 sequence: CASRARNTGELFF. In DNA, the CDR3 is TGCGCCAGCAGAGCCCGAAACACCGGGGAGCTGTTTTTT.

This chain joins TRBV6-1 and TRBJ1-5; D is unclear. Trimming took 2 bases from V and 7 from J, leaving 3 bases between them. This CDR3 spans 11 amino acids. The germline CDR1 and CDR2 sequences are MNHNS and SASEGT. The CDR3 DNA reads TGTGCCAGCAGTGAACGACAGCCCCAGCATTTT. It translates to CASSERQPQHF.

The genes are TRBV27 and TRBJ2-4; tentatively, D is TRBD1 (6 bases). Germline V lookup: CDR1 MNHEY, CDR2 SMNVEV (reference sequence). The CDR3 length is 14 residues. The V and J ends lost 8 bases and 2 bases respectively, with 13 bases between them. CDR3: CASPWGLPKNIQYF. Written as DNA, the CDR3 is TGTGCCAGCCCCTGGGGGCTTCCCAAAAACATTCAGTACTTC.